This T cell receptor beta chain appears in the sequencing data of a study of patients and donors after allogeneic stem cell transplantation. The CDR3 spans 14 residues. Germline CDR1 and CDR2: SEHNR and FQNEAQ (reference sequence). Trimming took off 1 base at V and 1 base at J, with 7 bases between the two ends. TCRdb re-called the RT-PCR reads through MiXCR, storing one row per CDR3 protein. The sample consists of 920,000 or so distinct CDR3 sequences, roughly 18% of them appearing once. The chain recombines TRBV7-9 with TRBJ1-1, with D uncertain. The origin of this receptor is a human donor who was either an allogeneic HSCT recipient or a stem cell or donor lymphocyte infusion donor (not recorded which). It is not recorded whose cells these are; they may come from a transplant donor. The sequencing sample was made of blood, either unsorted or a sorted T cell fraction (not recorded which). In DNA, the CDR3 is TGTGCCAGCAGCTTAGATCAGTGGAACACTGAAGCTTTCTTT. Amino acid sequence: CASSLDQWNTEAFF.